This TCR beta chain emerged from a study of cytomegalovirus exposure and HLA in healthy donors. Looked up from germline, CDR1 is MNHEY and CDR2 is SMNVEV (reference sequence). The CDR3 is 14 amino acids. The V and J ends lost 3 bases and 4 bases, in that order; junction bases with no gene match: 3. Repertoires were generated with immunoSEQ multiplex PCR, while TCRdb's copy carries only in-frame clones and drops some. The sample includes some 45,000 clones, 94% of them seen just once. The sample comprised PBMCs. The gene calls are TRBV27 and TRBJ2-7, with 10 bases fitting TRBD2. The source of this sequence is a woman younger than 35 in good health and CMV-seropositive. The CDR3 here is CASSLGLASYEQYF. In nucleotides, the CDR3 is TGTGCCAGCAGTTTGGGACTAGCGTCGTACGAGCAGTACTTC.